The TCR beta chain described here comes from a study of T cell responses to AZD1222 COVID-19 vaccine. This clone was counted a single time. Its target is not known. Study-wide points: Most donors were white British and more were female, and clonal diversity was possibly underestimated.

Generated by immunoSEQ multiplex PCR, the TCRdb table keeps only in-frame clones and is missing some. The data show 150,000 to 200,000 clones, 80% to 95% seen once. The material was peripheral blood, obtained on day 0 of AZD1222 vaccination. This receptor was obtained from an adult in good health.

CDR3 loop: CANSYSGTDTQYF. The CDR3 nucleotides read TGTGCCAACTCATACTCGGGGACAGATACGCAGTATTTT. This chain joins TRBV10-3 and TRBJ2-3; weak D call: TRBD2 (5 bases). Trimming pared 10 bases from V and 3 bases from J, leaving 14 bases between. The CDR3 runs to 13 residues. Germline V gene sequence: CDR1 ENHRY, CDR2 SYGVKD.